The 13 T cell receptor beta chains below all came from one sample that was sequenced in a study of blood T cell repertoires in COVID-19. TCRdb's copy holds only in-frame clones and misses some; the assay was immunoSEQ multiplex PCR. The sample has tens of thousands of clones; under 80% are singletons. Sequenced sample: peripheral blood. These TCRs come from a human donor in a cohort sampled during active COVID-19.

This clone appeared once. The chain recombines TRBV5-8 with TRBJ1-4, with D perhaps TRBD1 (5 bases). V lost 6 bases and J 6 bases, leaving 18 bases between the germline ends. Germline assignment: CDR1 SGHTS and CDR2 YDEGEE. The CDR3 is 15 amino acids. CDR3 nucleotide sequence: TGTGCCAGCACCAGGAGGGGCGAGACTCATGAAAAACTGTTTTTT. Amino acids: CASTRRGETHEKLFF.

V is TRBV24-1 and J is TRBJ2-2, with TRBD2 matching over 8 bases. V trimming: 7 bases; J trimming: 6 bases; junction bases outside the gene matches: 6. The V gene's germline CDR1 is KGHDR and CDR2 SFDVKD. CDR3 length: 14 amino acids. The CDR3 region is CATSGRALAGELFF. The CDR3 coding sequence is TGTGCCACCAGCGGGAGGGCGTTGGCCGGGGAGCTGTTTTTT.

The J gene is TRBJ1-3, the V gene TRBV7-9; weak D call: TRBD1 (5 bases). V lost 5 bases to trimming and J lost 3 bases, with 11 bases between them. This CDR3 has 14 amino acids. Germline V gives CDR1 SEHNR, CDR2 FQNEAQ (reference sequence). The CDR3 is CASSQPGIGNTIYF. For the CDR3, the DNA is TGTGCCAGCAGCCAGCCAGGGATTGGAAACACCATATATTTT.

This clone occurred many times. The chain carries TRBV5-4 and TRBJ1-1; no definite D call. CDR1 and CDR2 (germline): SGHNT, YYREEE (reference sequence). Trimming shortened V by 3 bases and J by 2 bases, and 11 bases separated the two germline ends. The CDR3 is 14 residues long. This CDR3 is CASSWLGGNTEAFF. CDR3 DNA: TGTGCCAGCAGCTGGCTTGGAGGTAACACTGAAGCTTTCTTT.

The chain links TRBV2 to TRBJ2-7; tentatively, D is TRBD2 (5 bases). Germline-derived CDR1 and CDR2 are SNHLY and FYNNEI. The length of the CDR3 is 15 residues. The ends were cut back, 6 bases at V and 1 base at J, with 16 bases in the middle. DNA for the CDR3: TGTGCCAGCAGCATTTATCTCCCGGGGTCCTACGAGCAGTACTTC. This translates into CASSIYLPGSYEQYF.

The sample holds a few counts of this clone. V is TRBV11-2 and J is TRBJ1-2, with 7 bases fitting TRBD1. CDR1 is SGHAT and CDR2 is FQNNGV in the germline V gene. The CDR3 sequence is 12 residues long. V lost 4 bases to trimming and J lost 7 bases; unmatched junction nucleotides: 3. CDR3: CASSSGQSGYTF. CDR3 in DNA: TGTGCCAGCAGCTCGGGACAGTCTGGCTACACCTTC.

There are a few counts of this clone. The chain links TRBV6-5 to TRBJ2-2; 11 bases agree with TRBD2. The trim removed 6 bases at V and 7 bases at J, leaving 7 bases unmatched. Germline V gene data show CDR1 as MNHEY and CDR2 as SVGAGI. The CDR3 covers 15 residues. The CDR3 loop is CASRTTSGGVGELFF. The CDR3, as DNA: TGTGCCAGCAGGACAACTAGCGGGGGTGTCGGGGAGCTGTTTTTT.

CDR3 sequence: CASRGLGDYNEQFF. For the CDR3, the DNA is TGTGCCAGCAGAGGCCTAGGAGATTACAATGAGCAGTTCTTC. This sequence joins TRBV2 and TRBJ2-1; D remains unclear. The CDR3 contains 14 residues. Deletions cut 6 bases from V and 4 bases from J, with 13 bases between. Germline V gene lookup returns CDR1 SNHLY and CDR2 FYNNEI.

The V call is TRBV11-3, the J call TRBJ2-2; possibly TRBD2 for D (5 bases). Germline lookup yields CDR1 SGHNT and CDR2 YENEEA. CDR3 length: 15 amino acids. The germline V and J ends were trimmed by 3 bases and 0 bases, with 8 bases remaining between them. Written as DNA, the CDR3 is TGTGCCAGCAGCTTGGAGGAAACGAACACCGGGGAGCTGTTTTTT. As protein: CASSLEETNTGELFF.

The chain is built from TRBV5-3 and TRBJ2-7; 8 bases agree with TRBD1. TRBV5-3 belongs to the ORF category, with a function that is uncertain. The CDR3 has 16 residues. Unmatched junction bases numbered 11, after V lost 5 bases and J lost 1 base. CDR3 nucleotides: TGTGCCAGAAGTTACCGACAGGGGAAGACGTCCTACGAGCAGTACTTC. It yields the protein CARSYRQGKTSYEQYF.

This clone was seen only a few times. The V and J genes are TRBV5-4 and TRBJ2-7, with a tentative D call TRBD1 (5 bases). The CDR3 extends over 13 amino acids. V lost 0 bases and J lost 7, with 11 bases in between. Germline V gene data show CDR1 as SGHNT and CDR2 as YYREEE (reference sequence). CDR3 residues: CASSLVGAREQYF. CDR3 nucleotide sequence: TGTGCCAGCAGCTTGGTTGGGGCGCGGGAGCAGTACTTC.

The V call is TRBV5-4, the J call TRBJ2-1; 7 nucleotides agree with TRBD1. V dropped 4 bases and J dropped 0; count of bases not matched to a gene: 4. This CDR3 comprises 15 residues. Per germline, CDR1 SGHNT and CDR2 YYREEE (reference sequence). Here the CDR3 reads CASSATGASYNEQFF. CDR3 DNA: TGTGCCAGCAGCGCTACAGGGGCCTCCTACAATGAGCAGTTCTTC.

There are a few counts of this clone. The chain is built from TRBV3-1 (or the pseudogene TRBV3-2) and TRBJ1-2; 7 bases line up with TRBD1. There are 15 residues in the CDR3. Per germline, CDR1 LGHDT and CDR2 YNNKEL (reference sequence). Losses at the gene ends were 6 bases for V and 5 bases for J; bases not matched to a gene: 12. The CDR3 here is CASSRQGVFSYGYTF. The CDR3, as DNA: TGTGCCAGCAGTCGACAGGGAGTTTTTTCATATGGCTACACCTTC.